One T cell receptor beta chain is described in this entry. Antigen unknown. MiXCR was run by TCRdb on the 5' RACE reads, yielding one entry per CDR3 protein. The table includes under 700,000 distinct CDR3 sequences, roughly 20% detected once. These data come from a study of T-cell memory formation after mild COVID-19. Turning to the study itself: TCR clusters showed largely donor specificity.

The germline gives CDR1 LGHDT, CDR2 YNNKEL (reference sequence). Trimming removed 5 bases from V and 6 bases from J; junction bases left unmatched: 8. The CDR3 is 15 amino acids. Study results and limitations: The authors did not confirm SARS-CoV-2 specificity of second-wave clones peaking day 37.

The sequence derives from an adult woman who had mild COVID-19 (a few samples of this study predate the infection). Cell type and time point are not known. The chain is built from TRBV3-1 and TRBJ2-1; 9 bases line up with TRBD1. Specimen: PBMCs or a T cell subset sorted from them (not recorded which). The CDR3 protein is CASSTPGQGFNEQFF. The DNA of the CDR3 is TGTGCCAGCAGCACCCCGGGACAGGGATTCAATGAGCAGTTCTTC.